The rows below give T cell receptor beta chains drawn from one sample of a study of blood T cells in healthy people across ages. A single record per CDR3 protein comes from TCRdb applying MiXCR to the 5' RACE reads. The data show 850,000 to 1,000,000 distinct CDR3 sequences, just over 50% seen once. Sequenced: blood. These receptors were taken from a woman in her sixties or seventies in good health. CDR3s include the opening cysteine and the closing phenylalanine or tryptophan. The D gene is left open where the match is weak. Only some rows state a clone size, as once, few, many or a class for expanded clones.

V gene	J gene	D gene	clone size	CDR3 protein	CDR3 DNA
TRBV2	TRBJ2-1	NA	few	CASSPYRVKFF	TGTGCCAGCTCACCCTACAGGGTGAAGTTCTTC
TRBV29-1	TRBJ1-2	NA	few	CSARTAYYGYTF	TGCAGCGCCCGGACAGCTTACTATGGCTACACCTTC
TRBV6-1	TRBJ2-3	TRBD1	NA	CAGSRDSTQYF	TGTGCCGGCAGCCGGGACAGTACGCAGTATTTT
TRBV3-1	TRBJ2-7	NA	NA	CASSQVGHSSYEQYF	TGTGCCAGCAGCCAAGTCGGACATAGCTCCTACGAGCAGTACTTC
TRBV12-3/TRBV12-4	TRBJ2-5	TRBD1	many	CASSTDRGLSETQYF	TGTGCCAGCAGCACCGACAGGGGGTTATCAGAGACCCAGTACTTC
TRBV5-5	TRBJ2-6	NA	few	CASSPFWAGANVLTF	TGTGCCAGCAGCCCCTTCTGGGCTGGGGCCAACGTCCTGACTTTC
TRBV2	TRBJ2-3	NA	NA	CASGGPPGATDTQYF	TGTGCCAGTGGAGGGCCGCCGGGGGCGACAGATACGCAGTATTTT
TRBV4-2	TRBJ2-5	NA	NA	CASSQDLVYNEQYF	TGTGCCAGCAGCCAAGATCTAGTTTACAATGAGCAGTACTTC
TRBV7-9	TRBJ2-7	TRBD2	NA	CASSFERGEQYF	TGTGCCAGCAGCTTCGAGCGGGGTGAGCAGTACTTC
TRBV7-2	TRBJ2-3	TRBD1	few	CASSPQGATDTQYF	TGTGCCAGCAGCCCACAGGGGGCCACAGATACGCAGTATTTT
TRBV15	TRBJ2-5	TRBD2	NA	CATSRDFPSGGGEETQYF	TGTGCCACCAGCAGAGATTTCCCTAGCGGGGGGGGAGAAGAGACCCAGTACTTC
TRBV10-2	TRBJ2-1	TRBD2	NA	CASSGRSGSNNEQFF	TGCGCCAGCAGTGGGCGTAGCGGGAGCAATAATGAGCAGTTCTTC
TRBV6-2/TRBV6-3	TRBJ2-7	TRBD2	NA	CASSYPGTTRYEQYF	TGTGCCAGCAGTTACCCCGGGACTACCAGATACGAGCAGTACTTC
TRBV9	TRBJ2-7	TRBD2	NA	CASSVAPPLAGGLYEQYF	TGTGCCAGCAGCGTAGCCCCCCCTCTAGCGGGAGGGCTGTACGAGCAGTACTTC
TRBV30	TRBJ1-2	NA	NA	CAWSVLGVNYGYTF	TGTGCCTGGAGTGTACTTGGAGTCAACTATGGCTACACCTTC
TRBV20-1	TRBJ2-7	NA	NA	CSARRGLYEQYF	TGCAGTGCTAGAAGGGGACTCTACGAGCAGTACTTC
TRBV6-6	TRBJ2-5	NA	NA	CASRAGRNNEQYF	TGTGCCAGCAGGGCAGGGCGGAACAATGAGCAGTACTTC
TRBV6-6	TRBJ2-1	NA	few	CASSSASVSSYNEQFF	TGTGCCAGCAGTTCCGCTAGCGTGAGCTCCTACAATGAGCAGTTCTTC
TRBV7-2	TRBJ2-5	NA	few	CASSLNPGAAQETQYF	TGTGCCAGCAGCTTAAACCCGGGGGCTGCTCAAGAGACCCAGTACTTC
TRBV5-1	TRBJ2-1	TRBD1	NA	CASSLDAGGASEQFF	TGCGCCAGCAGCTTGGACGCAGGGGGCGCAAGTGAGCAGTTCTTC
TRBV20-1	TRBJ2-4	TRBD2	once	CSAGAGVGNDQYF	TGCAGTGCAGGGGCGGGAGTAGGGAATGATCAGTACTTC
TRBV28	TRBJ1-6	NA	NA	CASRRELNSPLHF	TGTGCCAGCAGAAGAGAACTGAATTCACCCCTCCACTTT
TRBV7-3	TRBJ2-2	TRBD1	few	CASSATGSGELFF	TGTGCCAGCAGCGCGACAGGGTCCGGGGAGCTGTTTTTT
TRBV29-1	TRBJ2-7	NA	once	CSVEGGKYEQYF	TGCAGCGTTGAAGGGGGCAAATACGAGCAGTACTTC
TRBV29-1	TRBJ2-5	NA	many	CSVEAGETQYF	TGCAGCGTTGAGGCGGGCGAGACCCAGTACTTC
TRBV9	TRBJ1-4	TRBD1	NA	CASSTRQGDNEKLFF	TGTGCCAGCAGCACGCGACAGGGGGATAATGAAAAACTGTTTTTT
TRBV28	TRBJ1-4	NA	NA	CASSLRLTNEKLFF	TGTGCCAGCAGTTTAAGACTCACTAATGAAAAACTGTTTTTT
TRBV28	TRBJ2-3	NA	NA	CASSLAQGRGSAQYF	TGTGCCAGCAGTTTGGCGCAGGGACGAGGGTCGGCGCAGTATTTT
TRBV7-9	TRBJ2-1	NA	NA	CASSLGSNYNEQFF	TGTGCCAGCAGCTTAGGTAGCAATTACAATGAGCAGTTCTTC
TRBV7-6	TRBJ1-4	NA	NA	CASRSLTEKLFF	TGTGCCAGCAGGAGCCTAACCGAAAAACTGTTTTTT
TRBV7-2	TRBJ2-7	NA	NA	CASSLSAHPNYEQYF	TGTGCCAGCAGCTTATCGGCCCATCCGAATTACGAGCAGTACTTC
TRBV25-1	TRBJ2-7	TRBD1	many	CASSDRDRGSYEQYF	TGTGCCAGCAGTGACCGCGACAGGGGTAGCTACGAGCAGTACTTC
TRBV5-1	TRBJ2-3	NA	NA	CASSLIGVIDTQYF	TGCGCCAGCAGCTTAATCGGGGTCATAGATACGCAGTATTTT
TRBV20-1	TRBJ2-7	TRBD2	NA	CSAYSGKEGEQYF	TGCAGTGCCTATAGCGGGAAAGAGGGCGAGCAGTACTTC
TRBV20-1	TRBJ2-4	NA	NA	CSAPAGSDIQYF	TGCAGTGCCCCCGCAGGGTCGGACATTCAGTACTTC
TRBV10-3	TRBJ2-1	NA	few	CAISRDPIDNEQFF	TGTGCCATCAGTCGGGACCCCATTGACAATGAGCAGTTCTTC
TRBV7-2	TRBJ2-1	TRBD2	NA	CASSSASGTKQFF	TGTGCCAGCAGCAGCGCATCCGGGACTAAGCAGTTCTTC
TRBV7-2	TRBJ1-2	TRBD1	few	CASSLMPGQGFGYTF	TGTGCCAGCAGCTTAATGCCGGGACAGGGATTCGGCTACACCTTC
TRBV24-1	TRBJ2-3	NA	once	CATSVGLGTDTQYF	TGTGCCACCAGTGTAGGGTTAGGAACAGATACGCAGTATTTT
TRBV28	TRBJ2-7	NA	few	CASRDNYEQYF	TGTGCCAGCAGGGACAACTACGAGCAGTACTTC
TRBV19	TRBJ1-5	TRBD1	few	CASSRDRVVGNQPQHF	TGTGCCAGTAGTAGAGACAGGGTTGTCGGCAATCAGCCCCAGCATTTT
TRBV19	TRBJ1-2	NA	few	CASKLDTVNYGYTF	TGTGCCAGTAAGTTGGACACCGTTAACTATGGCTACACCTTC
TRBV4-2	TRBJ1-1	TRBD1	NA	CASSQSYRGLTEAFF	TGTGCCAGCAGCCAATCTTACAGGGGGCTCACTGAAGCTTTCTTT
TRBV7-6	TRBJ2-5	NA	NA	CASSLLQGSQETQYF	TGTGCCAGCAGCTTATTACAGGGATCACAAGAGACCCAGTACTTC
TRBV6-2/TRBV6-3	TRBJ2-7	NA	many	CASSFLAPRLHEQYF	TGTGCCAGCAGTTTTCTAGCTCCGAGGCTCCACGAGCAGTACTTC
TRBV29-1	TRBJ2-1	TRBD1	NA	CSTRKGASSYNEQFF	TGCAGCACACGCAAGGGGGCGAGCTCCTACAATGAGCAGTTCTTC
TRBV2	TRBJ1-1	NA	NA	CASSVSQNTEAFF	TGTGCCAGCAGTGTTAGCCAGAACACTGAAGCTTTCTTT
TRBV2	TRBJ2-5	NA	few	CARRSGGGTQYF	TGTGCCAGAAGAAGCGGTGGCGGGACCCAGTACTTC